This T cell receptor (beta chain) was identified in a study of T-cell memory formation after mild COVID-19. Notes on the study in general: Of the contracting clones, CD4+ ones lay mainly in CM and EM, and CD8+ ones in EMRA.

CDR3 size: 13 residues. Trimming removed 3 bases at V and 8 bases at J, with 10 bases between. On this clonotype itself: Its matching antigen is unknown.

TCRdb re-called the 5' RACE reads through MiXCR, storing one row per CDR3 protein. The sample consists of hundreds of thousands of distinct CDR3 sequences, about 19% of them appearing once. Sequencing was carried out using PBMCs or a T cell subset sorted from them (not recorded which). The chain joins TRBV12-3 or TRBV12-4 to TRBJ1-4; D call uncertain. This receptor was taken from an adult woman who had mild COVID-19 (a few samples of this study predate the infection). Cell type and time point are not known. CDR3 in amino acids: CASSFLGKEKLFF. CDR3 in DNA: TGTGCCAGCAGTTTTTTAGGGAAAGAAAAACTGTTTTTT.